A selection of T cell receptor beta chains follows, all from one sample in a study of blood T cell repertoires in COVID-19. Libraries were prepared by immunoSEQ multiplex PCR; TCRdb keeps only in-frame clonotypes and omits some of them. The table includes over 200,000 clones, over 85% detected once. The specimen was PBMCs or T cells enriched from blood (not recorded which). The receptor source for this set is a woman aged 25 to 39 with acute COVID-19. Both conserved end residues are part of each CDR3. Each record gives: clone size, CDR3 length, V gene, J gene, D gene, CDR3 DNA, CDR3 protein. The D gene is left open where the match is weak. Rows give clone size only sometimes, using once, few, many, or a class for an expanded clone.

clone size: NA; CDR3 length: 12; V gene: TRBV7-2; J gene: TRBJ1-4; D gene: NA; CDR3 DNA: TGTGCCAGCAGCTTAGGACAGGAAAAACTGTTTTTT; CDR3 protein: CASSLGQEKLFF
clone size: NA; CDR3 length: 13; V gene: TRBV4-3; J gene: TRBJ2-3; D gene: NA; CDR3 DNA: TGCGCCAGCAGCCCCCTCCGCACAGATACGCAGTATTTT; CDR3 protein: CASSPLRTDTQYF
clone size: NA; CDR3 length: 16; V gene: TRBV9; J gene: TRBJ1-6; D gene: NA; CDR3 DNA: TGTGCCAGCAGCGTAGCGACGGGGGGGAGGAATTCACCCCTCCACTTT; CDR3 protein: CASSVATGGRNSPLHF
clone size: NA; CDR3 length: 13; V gene: TRBV7-9; J gene: TRBJ1-1; D gene: NA; CDR3 DNA: TGTGCCAGCACCCCGGGAGGTGGCACTGAAGCTTTCTTT; CDR3 protein: CASTPGGGTEAFF
clone size: NA; CDR3 length: 17; V gene: TRBV4-2; J gene: TRBJ1-6; D gene: NA; CDR3 DNA: TGTGCCAGCAGCCAAATCCCCAAGAGCCCGCGGAATTCACCCCTCCACTTT; CDR3 protein: CASSQIPKSPRNSPLHF
clone size: NA; CDR3 length: 15; V gene: TRBV6-5; J gene: TRBJ1-2; D gene: TRBD1; CDR3 DNA: TGTGCCAGCAGTTATTCCGGGACAGTTAACTATGGCTACACCTTC; CDR3 protein: CASSYSGTVNYGYTF
clone size: once; CDR3 length: 16; V gene: TRBV2; J gene: TRBJ1-4; D gene: NA; CDR3 DNA: TGTGCCACTACAGCCAACCCTTTCGCTACTAATGAAAAACTGTTTTTT; CDR3 protein: CATTANPFATNEKLFF
clone size: NA; CDR3 length: 12; V gene: TRBV25-1; J gene: TRBJ1-2; D gene: TRBD1; CDR3 DNA: TGTGCCAGCCGGGACAGCTACTATGGCTACACCTTC; CDR3 protein: CASRDSYYGYTF
clone size: NA; CDR3 length: 11; V gene: TRBV20-1; J gene: TRBJ2-3; D gene: NA; CDR3 DNA: TGCAGTGCCCTCGTTCCAGATACGCAGTATTTT; CDR3 protein: CSALVPDTQYF
clone size: NA; CDR3 length: 14; V gene: TRBV10-1; J gene: TRBJ1-4; D gene: TRBD1; CDR3 DNA: TGCGCCAGCAGCGAGGGGACAGGGGGAGAAAAACTGTTTTTT; CDR3 protein: CASSEGTGGEKLFF
clone size: NA; CDR3 length: 16; V gene: TRBV30; J gene: TRBJ1-6; D gene: NA; CDR3 DNA: TGTGCCTGGAGTGTGCTAGGGCCCCGAGGGGGTTCACCCCTCCACTTT; CDR3 protein: CAWSVLGPRGGSPLHF
clone size: NA; CDR3 length: 13; V gene: TRBV30; J gene: TRBJ2-7; D gene: NA; CDR3 DNA: TGTGCCTGGAGTGTGGGGACTTCCTACGAGCAGTACTTC; CDR3 protein: CAWSVGTSYEQYF
clone size: NA; CDR3 length: 13; V gene: TRBV19; J gene: TRBJ1-2; D gene: NA; CDR3 DNA: TGTGCCAGTAGTATTCAGTTACAGGGTGGCTACACCTTC; CDR3 protein: CASSIQLQGGYTF
clone size: NA; CDR3 length: 13; V gene: TRBV9; J gene: TRBJ2-3; D gene: NA; CDR3 DNA: TGTGCCAGCAGCTCCCAGGTAGCGGATACGCAGTATTTT; CDR3 protein: CASSSQVADTQYF
clone size: NA; CDR3 length: 16; V gene: TRBV9; J gene: TRBJ2-3; D gene: TRBD2; CDR3 DNA: TGTGCCAGCAGCGCCCAGTCTAGCGGGGCCACAGATACGCAGTATTTT; CDR3 protein: CASSAQSSGATDTQYF
clone size: NA; CDR3 length: 14; V gene: TRBV30; J gene: TRBJ1-5; D gene: NA; CDR3 DNA: TGTGCCTGGAGTGCGGCGGGTGGCAATCAGCCCCAGCATTTT; CDR3 protein: CAWSAAGGNQPQHF
clone size: NA; CDR3 length: 14; V gene: TRBV12-2; J gene: TRBJ1-2; D gene: NA; CDR3 DNA: TGTGCAAGTCGCCCCGGGACAGCGAACTATGGCTACACCTTC; CDR3 protein: CASRPGTANYGYTF
clone size: NA; CDR3 length: 16; V gene: TRBV5-1; J gene: TRBJ1-2; D gene: NA; CDR3 DNA: TGCGCCAGCAGCCGAACCCCAACCGGGTCCAACTATGGCTACACCTTC; CDR3 protein: CASSRTPTGSNYGYTF
clone size: NA; CDR3 length: 15; V gene: TRBV28; J gene: TRBJ1-5; D gene: TRBD1; CDR3 DNA: TGTGCCAGCAGTTTAACAGGGGATAGCAATCAGCCCCAGCATTTT; CDR3 protein: CASSLTGDSNQPQHF
clone size: once; CDR3 length: 18; V gene: TRBV7-2; J gene: TRBJ1-6; D gene: TRBD1; CDR3 DNA: TGTGCCAGCAGCCGCACACAGGGGGCTGTTGGAGTTTATTCACCCCTCCACTTT; CDR3 protein: CASSRTQGAVGVYSPLHF
clone size: NA; CDR3 length: 15; V gene: TRBV19; J gene: TRBJ1-6; D gene: NA; CDR3 DNA: TGTGCCAGTGTAGGAGGAGGCTCCTATAATTCACCCCTCCACTTT; CDR3 protein: CASVGGGSYNSPLHF
clone size: NA; CDR3 length: 15; V gene: TRBV4-3; J gene: TRBJ1-2; D gene: NA; CDR3 DNA: TGCGCCAGCAGCCAAGAGGGGGGGCCGGGCTATGGCTACACCTTC; CDR3 protein: CASSQEGGPGYGYTF
clone size: NA; CDR3 length: 16; V gene: TRBV6-5; J gene: TRBJ2-1; D gene: NA; CDR3 DNA: TGTGCCAGCAGTTACGGTCTCCCGGGGGCCTACAATGAGCAGTTCTTC; CDR3 protein: CASSYGLPGAYNEQFF
clone size: NA; CDR3 length: 14; V gene: TRBV10-3; J gene: TRBJ1-1; D gene: TRBD1; CDR3 DNA: TGTGCCATCAGCCCAGGACAGGGGGGCACTGAAGCTTTCTTT; CDR3 protein: CAISPGQGGTEAFF
clone size: NA; CDR3 length: 13; V gene: TRBV6-5; J gene: TRBJ1-5; D gene: TRBD1; CDR3 DNA: TGTGCCAGCAAGGGACAGGGATATCAGCCCCAGCATTTT; CDR3 protein: CASKGQGYQPQHF
clone size: NA; CDR3 length: 16; V gene: TRBV4-3; J gene: TRBJ1-4; D gene: TRBD1; CDR3 DNA: TGCGCCAGCAGCTCTCAAAACAGGGGGGTTTATGAAAAACTGTTTTTT; CDR3 protein: CASSSQNRGVYEKLFF
clone size: once; CDR3 length: 12; V gene: TRBV6-5; J gene: TRBJ2-7; D gene: TRBD1; CDR3 DNA: TGTGCCAGCAGGACAGGGAACTACGAGCAGTACTTC; CDR3 protein: CASRTGNYEQYF
clone size: NA; CDR3 length: 15; V gene: TRBV5-1; J gene: TRBJ1-1; D gene: TRBD1; CDR3 DNA: TGCGCCAGCAGCCGGTCGGGGACAGGGGGTACTGAAGCTTTCTTT; CDR3 protein: CASSRSGTGGTEAFF
clone size: NA; CDR3 length: 13; V gene: TRBV19; J gene: TRBJ2-7; D gene: NA; CDR3 DNA: TGTGCCAGTAGTCCCGGACTAACCTACGAGCAGTACTTC; CDR3 protein: CASSPGLTYEQYF
clone size: NA; CDR3 length: 13; V gene: TRBV5-4; J gene: TRBJ1-1; D gene: NA; CDR3 DNA: TGTGCCAGCAGCTTAACGGTGAACACTGAAGCTTTCTTT; CDR3 protein: CASSLTVNTEAFF
clone size: few; CDR3 length: 16; V gene: TRBV5-6; J gene: TRBJ2-2; D gene: TRBD1; CDR3 DNA: TGTGCCAGCAGCTTGTTCGGGGCAGGGGGTACCGGGGAGCTGTTTTTT; CDR3 protein: CASSLFGAGGTGELFF
clone size: NA; CDR3 length: 13; V gene: TRBV10-3; J gene: TRBJ1-5; D gene: NA; CDR3 DNA: TGTGCCATCTCTGGACAGCTCGATCAGCCCCAGCATTTT; CDR3 protein: CAISGQLDQPQHF
clone size: once; CDR3 length: 14; V gene: TRBV19; J gene: TRBJ1-4; D gene: NA; CDR3 DNA: TGTGCCAGTAGTTTCGAAGTCACAGGTGAAAAACTGTTTTTT; CDR3 protein: CASSFEVTGEKLFF
clone size: NA; CDR3 length: 12; V gene: TRBV2; J gene: TRBJ2-7; D gene: NA; CDR3 DNA: TGTGCCAGCAGTGAGACTTCGAGCGAGCAGTACTTC; CDR3 protein: CASSETSSEQYF
clone size: NA; CDR3 length: 13; V gene: TRBV19; J gene: TRBJ1-1; D gene: NA; CDR3 DNA: TGTGCCAGTAACAATCTTATGAACACTGAAGCTTTCTTT; CDR3 protein: CASNNLMNTEAFF
clone size: NA; CDR3 length: 13; V gene: TRBV7-9; J gene: TRBJ1-2; D gene: NA; CDR3 DNA: TGTGCCATCATGCAGGGGCCCCTCTATGGCTACACCTTC; CDR3 protein: CAIMQGPLYGYTF
clone size: few; CDR3 length: 13; V gene: TRBV5-4; J gene: TRBJ1-1; D gene: TRBD1; CDR3 DNA: TGTGCCAGCAGCTCGGGACAGGGAGACGGAGCTTTCTTT; CDR3 protein: CASSSGQGDGAFF
clone size: NA; CDR3 length: 14; V gene: TRBV18; J gene: TRBJ1-1; D gene: TRBD1; CDR3 DNA: TGTGCCAGCTCAGCGGGACAGGGGATTACTGAAGCTTTCTTT; CDR3 protein: CASSAGQGITEAFF
clone size: once; CDR3 length: 16; V gene: TRBV7-9; J gene: TRBJ2-2; D gene: TRBD1; CDR3 DNA: TGTGCCAGCACCCCGACAGGGAGAGAGAACACCGGGGAGCTGTTTTTT; CDR3 protein: CASTPTGRENTGELFF
clone size: NA; CDR3 length: 19; V gene: TRBV2; J gene: TRBJ2-1; D gene: TRBD2; CDR3 DNA: TGTGCCAGCACCCCGCTCCCCGGGAGGGCTAGCGGGTACTCTTATGAGCAGTTCTTC; CDR3 protein: CASTPLPGRASGYSYEQFF
clone size: once; CDR3 length: 17; V gene: TRBV6-1; J gene: TRBJ2-6; D gene: TRBD1; CDR3 DNA: TGTGCCAGCAGTGTCCGGGACAGCCCATCGGGGGCCAACGTCCTGACTTTC; CDR3 protein: CASSVRDSPSGANVLTF
clone size: NA; CDR3 length: 15; V gene: TRBV20-1; J gene: TRBJ1-2; D gene: NA; CDR3 DNA: TGCAGTGCTAGTACAGGAAGGGAGGGAGACTATGGCTACACCTTC; CDR3 protein: CSASTGREGDYGYTF
clone size: NA; CDR3 length: 14; V gene: TRBV15; J gene: TRBJ1-1; D gene: TRBD1; CDR3 DNA: TGTGCCACCAGCAGAGGAGGGACAGACACTGAAGCTTTCTTT; CDR3 protein: CATSRGGTDTEAFF
clone size: NA; CDR3 length: 12; V gene: TRBV7-2; J gene: TRBJ1-5; D gene: NA; CDR3 DNA: TGTGCCAGCAGCTTGAGTCTTCAGCCCCAGCATTTT; CDR3 protein: CASSLSLQPQHF
clone size: NA; CDR3 length: 15; V gene: TRBV5-4; J gene: TRBJ1-1; D gene: NA; CDR3 DNA: TGTGCCAGCAGCTTGCCGGGGGATATGAACACTGAAGCTTTCTTT; CDR3 protein: CASSLPGDMNTEAFF